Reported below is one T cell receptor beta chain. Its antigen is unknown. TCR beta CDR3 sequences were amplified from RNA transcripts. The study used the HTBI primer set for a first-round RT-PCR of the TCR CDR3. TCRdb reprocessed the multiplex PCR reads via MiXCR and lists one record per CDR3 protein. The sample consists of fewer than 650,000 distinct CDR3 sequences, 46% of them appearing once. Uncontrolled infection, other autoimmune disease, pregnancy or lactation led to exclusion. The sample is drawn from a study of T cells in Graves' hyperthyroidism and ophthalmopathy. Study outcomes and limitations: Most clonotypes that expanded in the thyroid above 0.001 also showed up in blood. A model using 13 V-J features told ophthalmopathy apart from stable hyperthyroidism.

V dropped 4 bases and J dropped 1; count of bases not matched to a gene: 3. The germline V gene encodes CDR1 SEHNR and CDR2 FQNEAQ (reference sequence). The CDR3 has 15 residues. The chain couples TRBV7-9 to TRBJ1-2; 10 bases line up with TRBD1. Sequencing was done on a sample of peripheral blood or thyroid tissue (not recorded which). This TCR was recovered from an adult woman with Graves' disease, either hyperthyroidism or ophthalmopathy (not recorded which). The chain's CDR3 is CASSSGTGVNYGYTF. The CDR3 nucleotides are TGTGCCAGCAGCTCTGGGACAGGGGTTAACTATGGCTACACCTTC.